Each of the 20 T cell receptor beta chains below was sequenced from the same sample in a study of cytotoxic CD8 clonotypes in ibrutinib-treated CLL. Repertoires were generated with immunoSEQ multiplex PCR, while TCRdb's copy carries only in-frame clones and drops some. Among 250,000 to 350,000 clones listed, 76% were seen once. Material: PBMCs, obtained at disease progression, from a patient treated with ibrutinib. Source of these receptors: a human donor with chronic lymphocytic leukemia.

The chain carries TRBV5-1 and TRBJ2-1; 8 bases line up with TRBD1. Germline V gene lookup returns CDR1 SGHRS and CDR2 YFSETQ. The CDR3 sequence is 15 residues long. J lost 2 bases, V lost 4 bases, and 5 bases had no gene match. For the CDR3, the DNA is TGCGCCAGCAGCCCCAGGGGGCAGGCCTACAATGAGCAGTTCTTC. As protein: CASSPRGQAYNEQFF. The full variable domain, completed using reference TRBV5-1 and TRBJ2-1, is KAGVTQTPRYLIKTRGQQVTLSCSPISGHRSVSWYQQTPGQGLQFLFEYFSETQRNKGNFPGRFSGRQFSNSRSEMNVSTLELGDSALYLCASSPRGQAYNEQFFGPGTRLTVL.

The chain employs TRBV4-1 and TRBJ1-2, with 12 positions matching TRBD1. The V and J ends lost 1 base and 6 bases, in that order; junction bases with no gene match: 6. The germline gives CDR1 MGHRA, CDR2 YSYEKL. This CDR3 spans 16 amino acids. CDR3 nucleotides: TGCGCCAGCAGCCAAGTCCCGGGACAGGGGGCGCATGGCTACACCTTC. Protein product: CASSQVPGQGAHGYTF.

This chain links TRBV6-1 with TRBJ1-3; D perhaps matches TRBD1 (5 bases). The germline V gene encodes CDR1 MNHNS and CDR2 SASEGT. The V end lost 2 bases, the J end lost 8 bases, and 16 bases lay between the germline ends. This CDR3 has 15 residues. The CDR3 spells CASSEPWPGSYTIYF. In DNA, the CDR3 is TGTGCCAGCAGTGAACCCTGGCCAGGGTCATACACCATATATTTT.

The chain employs TRBV12-5 and TRBJ2-1, with 9 bases identical to TRBD1. V trimming: 6 bases; J trimming: 6 bases; junction bases outside the gene matches: 9. The germline V gene has CDR1 LGHNT and CDR2 FRNRAP. The CDR3 is 15 residues long. Here the CDR3 reads CASGRGTGPINEQFF. The CDR3 DNA reads as TGTGCTAGTGGCCGGGGGACAGGGCCTATCAATGAGCAGTTCTTC.

The CDR3 sequence: CAISPGLNNYEQYF. In DNA, the CDR3 is TGTGCCATCAGCCCGGGACTCAATAACTACGAGCAGTACTTC. The chain has TRBV10-3 and TRBJ2-7; perhaps TRBD2 as D (6 bases). V was shortened by 6 bases and J by 3 bases, with 15 bases between the two germline ends. Germline lookup yields CDR1 ENHRY and CDR2 SYGVKD. The CDR3 extends over 14 amino acids.

This chain uses TRBV15 with TRBJ2-2, with D hard to call. V was cut by 1 base and J by 0 bases, with 3 bases left in between. This CDR3 has 14 amino acids. Per germline, CDR1 LNHNV and CDR2 YYDKDF (reference sequence). CDR3 amino acids: CATSRVPNTGELFF. DNA of the CDR3: TGTGCCACCAGCAGAGTCCCGAACACCGGGGAGCTGTTTTTT.

The gene calls are TRBV27 and TRBJ2-7, with 12 bases lining up with TRBD2. This CDR3 comprises 13 residues. Germline V gene data show CDR1 as MNHEY and CDR2 as SMNVEV (reference sequence). V shed 4 bases, J shed 6 bases, and the junction held 1 base outside the gene matches. The CDR3 DNA reads as TGTGCCAGCAGTTCGGGACTAGCGGGCGAGCAGTACTTC. It yields the protein CASSSGLAGEQYF.

V usage is TRBV5-4 and J usage is TRBJ2-7, with 10 bases lining up with TRBD2. Trimming took 2 bases from V and 2 from J; bases not matched to a gene: 7. This CDR3 has 16 amino acids. Germline assignment: CDR1 SGHNT and CDR2 YYREEE (reference sequence). The CDR3 loop is CASSFRGSGRPYEQYF. In DNA, the CDR3 is TGTGCCAGCAGCTTCCGGGGTAGCGGGAGGCCCTACGAGCAGTACTTC.

The chain is built from TRBV7-2 and TRBJ1-3; possibly TRBD1 for D (5 bases). Between the trimmed V and J ends, which lost 4 bases and 3 bases, there was a span of 13 bases. Per the germline V gene, CDR1 is SGHTA and CDR2 is FQGNSA. The CDR3 runs 15 residues. For the CDR3, the DNA is TGTGCCAGCAGCTCCGGAACCGGGGGTGGAAACACCATATATTTT. Translation gives CASSSGTGGGNTIYF.

This clone was detected only a few times. V usage is TRBV18 and J usage is TRBJ2-1; D gene unclear. Germline V CDR1 and CDR2: KGHSH, LQKENI. Trimming shortened V by 3 bases and J by 3 bases, and 3 bases separated the two germline ends. The CDR3 has 12 residues. As DNA, the CDR3 is TGTGCCAGCTCACCGGACTACAATGAGCAGTTCTTC. This sequence encodes CASSPDYNEQFF.

The chain couples TRBV7-2 to TRBJ1-5, with TRBD1 identical over 7 bases. The CDR3 totals 17 residues. Looked up from germline, CDR1 is SGHTA and CDR2 is FQGNSA. The V segment lost 3 bases and the J segment 0 bases; nucleotides outside the gene matches: 8. CDR3 nucleotide sequence: TGTGCCAGCAGCTTGACGGGACAGCCTTATAGCAATCAGCCCCAGCATTTT. This encodes CASSLTGQPYSNQPQHF.

This clone turned up a few times. This sequence joins TRBV13 and TRBJ1-2, with 8 bases lining up with TRBD1. Germline CDR1 reads PRHDT; CDR2 reads FYEKMQ (reference sequence). The CDR3 loop spans 15 amino acids. Trimming at V came to 4 bases and at J to 4 bases, leaving 8 bases not matched to a gene. The CDR3 DNA reads as TGTGCCAGCAGCTCACGAGGACAGGGCGGCTATGGCTACACCTTC. Amino acids: CASSSRGQGGYGYTF. Supplemented by reference TRBV13 and TRBJ1-2, the full variable domain reads AAGVIQSPRHLIKEKRETATLKCYPIPRHDTVYWYQQGPGQDPQFLISFYEKMQSDKGSIPDRFSAQQFSDYHSELNMSSLELGDSALYFCASSSRGQGGYGYTFGSGTRLTVV.

This chain uses TRBV5-6 with TRBJ2-7; possibly TRBD2 for D (6 bases). This CDR3 has 12 amino acids. Germline lookup yields CDR1 SGHDT and CDR2 YYEEEE. Trimming left V 0 bases short and J 7 bases short, with 8 bases between. CDR3 amino acids: CASSLAGGEQYF. The CDR3 region has the DNA TGTGCCAGCAGCTTGGCCGGAGGGGAGCAGTACTTC. Together with reference TRBV5-6 and TRBJ2-7, the CDR3 gives the full variable domain: DAGVTQSPTHLIKTRGQQVTLRCSPKSGHDTVSWYQQALGQGPQFIFQYYEEEERQRGNFPDRFSGHQFPNYSSELNVNALLLGDSALYLCASSLAGGEQYFGPGTRLTVT.

In its sample, this clone was seen once. CDR3 in DNA: TGTGCCAGCAGCTCTCTAGAGTGGCTAGCGGGAGCCACGGAGACCCAGTACTTC. It is translated as CASSSLEWLAGATETQYF. This rearrangement joins TRBV7-7 to TRBJ2-5, with 10 positions matching TRBD2. After removal of 4 bases from V and 5 bases from J, the junction contained 16 bases not matched to a gene. The CDR3 extends over 18 amino acids. CDR1 and CDR2 from the germline V gene are SSHAT and FNYEAQ (reference sequence). Filled out from reference TRBV7-7 and TRBJ2-5, the complete variable domain reads GAGVSQSPRYKVTKRGQDVTLRCDPISSHATLYWYQQALGQGPEFLTYFNYEAQPDKSGLPSDRFSAERPEGSISTLTIQRTEQRDSAMYRCASSSLEWLAGATETQYFGPGTRLLVL.

The chain has TRBV7-2 and TRBJ2-3, with 7 nucleotides matching TRBD1. From germline, CDR1 is SGHTA and CDR2 FQGNSA. The CDR3 length is 15 residues. J gave up 2 bases and V 6 bases, and 8 bases lay outside the gene matches. Here the CDR3 reads CASRLRDSDTDTQYF. As DNA, the CDR3 is TGTGCCAGCAGGTTACGGGACAGCGACACAGATACGCAGTATTTT.

The CDR3 DNA is TGTGCCAGCAGCCCAGGGGGGTACTTC. Translated, it gives CASSPGGYF. This sequence joins TRBV11-1 and TRBJ2-7; 7 bases line up with TRBD1. Looked up from germline, CDR1 is SGHAT and CDR2 is FQDESV (reference sequence). This CDR3 contains 9 residues. J gave up 12 bases and V 5 bases, and 1 base lay outside the gene matches.

The rearrangement links TRBV6-5 to TRBJ1-2; 7 positions match TRBD1. V lost 2 bases and J lost 7; bases outside the gene matches: 13. Germline CDR1 is MNHEY and CDR2 is SVGAGI. This CDR3 region has 16 residues. The CDR3 coding sequence is TGTGCCAGCAGTTACAGGCGACAGGGTGGGGTTTTTGGCTACACCTTC. It codes for CASSYRRQGGVFGYTF.

V gene TRBV5-6 combines with J gene TRBJ2-7; the D gene could be TRBD1 or TRBD2 (5 bases each). Germline loops: CDR1 SGHDT, CDR2 YYEEEE. V was shortened by 4 bases and J by 7 bases, with 27 bases between the two germline ends. This CDR3 comprises 17 residues. CDR3 coding DNA: TGTGCCAGCAGCGGGGGTGGACTCGGAGCTATCTTCGAGGAGCAGTACTTC. Its protein product is CASSGGGLGAIFEEQYF.

The chain couples TRBV5-7 to TRBJ2-3; 7 positions agree with TRBD2. TRBV5-7 falls under the ORF class, with uncertain function. This CDR3 spans 18 amino acids. V shed 6 bases, J shed 3 bases, and the junction held 19 bases outside the gene matches. The CDR3 region has the DNA TGTGCCAGCACCTCACCCGGGGGGAGGGCCTTTGCGACAGATACGCAGTATTTT. Its translation is CASTSPGGRAFATDTQYF.

The V and J genes are TRBV4-1 and TRBJ1-1, with D uncertain. V lost 1 base, J lost 5 bases, and 11 bases lay in between. The CDR3 is 14 residues long. CDR1 is MGHRA, CDR2 YSYEKL, per germline. The CDR3 loop is CASSQGRTGTEAFF. Here the CDR3 DNA reads TGCGCCAGCAGCCAAGGGAGAACTGGGACTGAAGCTTTCTTT.